Listed here is a single T cell receptor (beta chain). The antigen remains undetermined. CDR1 is SGHRS, CDR2 YFSETQ, per germline. Trimming cost V 0 bases and J 8 bases, with 11 bases left between them. This CDR3 spans 14 amino acids. This entry is derived from a study of post-analysis software for immune sequencing data. Overall study: Relapsing-remitting, secondary progressive and progressive-relapsing courses of multiple sclerosis were included.

Libraries were made from TCR beta cDNA, and they carried unique molecular identifiers. TCRdb reanalysed the PCR reads using MiXCR and keeps one entry per CDR3 protein. The sample holds 800,000 to 950,000 distinct CDR3 sequences, about 57% seen once. Study conclusions and caveats: Strong same-batch co-clustering of samples appeared with F measure clustering. Significantly decreased normalized Chao1 diversity was recorded for multiple sclerosis patients relative to controls. Patients had higher frequencies than controls of a few TRBV segments, including TRBV5-6, TRBV5-1 and TRBV20-1.

The chain couples TRBV5-1 to TRBJ2-2; D remains unclear. The source of this sequence is a girl between 10 and 17 years old with multiple sclerosis. Sequencing was done on a sample of blood. For the CDR3, the DNA is TGCGCCAGCAGCTTGGAGTCGGCGAAAGGGGAGCTGTTTTTT. It encodes CASSLESAKGELFF.